This T cell receptor (beta chain) was found in a study of glioma-infiltrating T cells. Study-wide points: Tissue-blood divergence was below expectation in non-neoplastic patients, above in gliomas. CDR3 overlap between tissue and blood was very small.

As for this clonotype: The antigen remains undetermined.

The CDR3 runs to 11 residues. Looked up from germline, CDR1 is KGHDR and CDR2 is SFDVKD. TCR alpha and beta CDR3 regions were amplified from RNA using iRepertoire nested multiplex PCR. One-step reverse transcription and amplification started from around 100-400 ng of tissue mRNA or PBMC total RNA. TCRdb re-derived calls from the multiplex PCR reads in MiXCR, one entry per CDR3 protein. The data contain approximately 10,000 distinct CDR3 sequences, 45% to 65% of them singletons. The origin of this receptor is a human donor with low-grade glioma or glioblastoma, undergoing nonglioma brain surgery, or in good health (not recorded which). The V and J genes are TRBV24-1 and TRBJ2-1; D possibly corresponds to TRBD2 (6 bases). The sequencing input was glioma tissue, nonneoplastic brain tissue, or PBMCs (not recorded which). The CDR3 loop reads CVTGVHNEQFF. The DNA for the CDR3 is TGTGTCACGGGAGTACACAATGAGCAGTTCTTC.